This TCR beta chain was found in a study of cytomegalovirus exposure and HLA in healthy donors. Study information: The roughly 120 validation repertoires and the roughly 670 first-cohort repertoires shared a platform, a later analysis reported.

With V trimmed by 8 bases and J by 6 bases, 23 bases remained unmatched. The CDR3 has 20 amino acids. Per the germline V gene, CDR1 is WSHSY and CDR2 is SAAADI. Findings of the study overall: Reports described diagnosis of cytomegalovirus status by the classifier as highly specific and sensitive.

In regard to this clone: Its antigen remains unknown.

Generated by immunoSEQ multiplex PCR, the TCRdb table keeps only in-frame clones and is missing some. The profile shows some 130,000 clones, nearly 90% of them singletons. The sequenced sample consisted of PBMCs. V is TRBV10-2 and J is TRBJ2-3; 13 positions agree with TRBD2. The TCR originated in a woman under 30 in good health and CMV-seronegative. DNA for the CDR3: TGCGCCAGCTCGTTGGGGTTACGAAAGGGACTAGCGGGGTATCGGGATACGCAGTATTTT. This translates into CASSLGLRKGLAGYRDTQYF.